This T cell receptor (beta chain) was sequenced during a study of blood T cell repertoires in COVID-19 (dated by TCRdb to the early 2020s). About the investigation overall: Collaborator samples came from the United States, Italy and Spain and covered acute and convalescent phases of COVID-19. The material from the prospective study consisted of cDNA or gDNA derived from T cells, B-cell-depleted T cells, or PBMCs. Subjects who had been exposed to COVID-19, were actively infected with it, or had recovered from it provided the deeply sampled blood TCRbeta repertoires that made up the dataset. The repertoires were released in a freely available public database intended as a resource for research on the immune response to SARS-CoV-2. The samples were drawn from the first 160 participants of the ongoing ImmuneRACE study and from 1,254 subjects provided by 6 global collaborators. Sample metadata almost always included a de-identified subject ID, COVID-19 status, age in years and sex. Where HLA class I and class II types were available, the types were taken from metadata supplied by the sample provider, not from assay-based typing. Overall study outcomes, separate from this receptor: The amount of clinical and demographic metadata varied by source and participant and was provided uncurated.

TCRbeta CDR3 regions were amplified from genomic DNA using the immunoSEQ Assay, a bias-controlled multiplex PCR. Concerning the study's data processing: The number of nucleated cells in each sample was estimated by amplification of reference gene primers within the assay. To quantify the absolute abundance of each unique TCRbeta CDR3 rearrangement, sequence reads were collapsed and filtered. For each sample, productive Simpson clonality was calculated as the square root of Simpson's diversity index across productive rearrangements. Drawn from immuneACCESS, this table holds only the in-frame rearrangements with V and J called that TCRdb kept. Clones are partly lost; checked studies trace under half to an unresolved V gene and leave the rest unexplained. V, J and clone size derive from that table, while D and trimming were established from the DNA sequence. The sample contains 100,000 to 150,000 clones, roughly 69% of them found a single time. The ten top clones hold around 2% of the sample.

The collaborating institutions used their own protocols to collect whole blood in K2EDTA tubes. Collaborator samples were shipped for TCRbeta analysis as frozen whole blood, isolated PBMCs, or DNA extracted from either sample type. As concerns this clone: There is no known antigen for this receptor. Base qualities are not at hand, and no much larger clone is one base apart.

The CDR3 covers 14 residues, taking in both the cysteine and the phenylalanine. Kept here is only the CDR3 DNA, which spans 42 bases and is read in frame from base 1. V loses 1 base of germline sequence and J loses 6 bases, and the interval between the two ends is 12 bases. The germline V gene provides CDR1 MDHEN and CDR2 SYDVKM. The receptor comes from a woman between 65 and 79 years old with acute or convalescent COVID-19. The sequence links TRBV28 to TRBJ1-2; no D gene can be assigned with confidence. Sequencing was carried out using peripheral blood. The encoded CDR3 is CASSLLGMGHGYTF. The DNA sequence is TGTGCCAGCAGTTTATTGGGCATGGGCCATGGCTACACCTTC.